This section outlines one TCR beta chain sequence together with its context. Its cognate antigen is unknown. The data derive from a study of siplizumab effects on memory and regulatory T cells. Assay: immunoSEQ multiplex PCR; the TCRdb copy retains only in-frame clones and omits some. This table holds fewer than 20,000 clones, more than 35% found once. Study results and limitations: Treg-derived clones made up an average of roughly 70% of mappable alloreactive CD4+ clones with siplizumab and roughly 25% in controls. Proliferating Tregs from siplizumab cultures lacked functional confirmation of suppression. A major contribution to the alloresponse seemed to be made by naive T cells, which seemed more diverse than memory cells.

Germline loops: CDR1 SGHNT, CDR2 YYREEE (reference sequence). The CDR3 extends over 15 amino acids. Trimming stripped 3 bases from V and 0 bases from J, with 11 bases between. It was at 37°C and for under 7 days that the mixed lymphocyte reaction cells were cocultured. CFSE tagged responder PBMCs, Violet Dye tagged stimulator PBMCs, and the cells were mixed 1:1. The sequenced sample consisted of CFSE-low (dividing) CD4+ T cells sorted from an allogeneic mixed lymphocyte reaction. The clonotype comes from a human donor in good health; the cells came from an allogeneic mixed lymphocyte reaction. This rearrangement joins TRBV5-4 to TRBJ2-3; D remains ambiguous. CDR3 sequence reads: CASSYEGSSTDTQYF. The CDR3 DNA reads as TGTGCCAGCAGCTACGAAGGCTCTAGCACAGATACGCAGTATTTT.